This T cell receptor beta chain was identified in a study of cytomegalovirus exposure and HLA in healthy donors. Regarding the study as a whole: Several of the most significant clusters appeared, in a later analysis, to be linked to common viral pathogens. Confirmation was obtained in vitro that three CMV-associated chains are specific for CMV antigens.

On this clone: Its antigen is unidentified.

The study ran its PCR with 60 Vbeta and 13 Jbeta primers. The table came from immunoSEQ multiplex PCR; TCRdb's copy has only in-frame clones and leaves some out. The table has 150,000 to 200,000 clones, roughly 80% seen once. The origin of this receptor is a female donor in good health and CMV-seronegative. The specimen was PBMCs.

The CDR3 DNA reads as TGCAGCGTTAAACAGACCCTCTCTGGAAACACCATATATTTT. It specifies CSVKQTLSGNTIYF. The V gene is TRBV29-1, the J gene TRBJ1-3; D call uncertain. The germline V gene encodes CDR1 SQVTM and CDR2 ANQGSEA. The CDR3 has 14 residues. Trimming left V 5 bases short and J 0 bases short, with 11 bases between.